Each of the 21 T cell receptor beta chains below was sequenced from the same sample in a study of blood T cell repertoires in COVID-19. TCRdb's table, derived via immunoSEQ multiplex PCR, lists solely in-frame clones and lacks some. In the table there are about 99,000 clones, 79% of which are singletons. Specimen: peripheral blood. The origin of the receptors is a woman of 80 years or more with active or convalescent COVID-19.

This clone was detected a few times. The rearrangement links TRBV27 to TRBJ2-1; 11 bases align to TRBD1. CDR1 is MNHEY and CDR2 is SMNVEV in the germline V gene (reference sequence). After removal of 4 bases from V and 3 bases from J, the junction contained 5 bases not matched to a gene. The CDR3 is made up of 16 amino acids. Written as DNA, the CDR3 is TGTGCCAGCAGTTGGACCGGGACAGGGGGCTACAATGAGCAGTTCTTC. Amino acid sequence: CASSWTGTGGYNEQFF.

The chain uses TRBV5-4 and TRBJ2-1, with 14 nucleotides matching TRBD2. CDR1 is SGHNT, CDR2 YYREEE, per germline (reference sequence). J was trimmed by 7 bases and V by 0 bases; bases with no gene match: 6. This CDR3 has 17 residues. The CDR3 nucleotides are TGTGCCAGCAGCTTGGGCCTTGGGACTAGCGGGGGTAATGAGCAGTTCTTC. It yields the protein CASSLGLGTSGGNEQFF. The variable domain in full, with the rest retrieved from reference TRBV5-4 and TRBJ2-1, is ETGVTQSPTHLIKTRGQQVTLRCSSQSGHNTVSWYQQALGQGPQFIFQYYREEENGRGNFPPRFSGLQFPNYSSELNVNALELDDSALYLCASSLGLGTSGGNEQFFGPGTRLTVL.

The CDR3 DNA reads TGCGCCAGCAGCCAAGGTCTATCTTCACGCACAGATACGCAGTATTTT. The encoded protein is CASSQGLSSRTDTQYF. J is TRBJ2-3 and V is TRBV4-3; D not certain. This CDR3 is built from 16 residues. Deletions cut 1 base from V and 1 base from J, with 12 bases between. Germline V lookup: CDR1 LGHNA, CDR2 YSLEER.

The chain joins TRBV5-1 to TRBJ2-7; a possible D gene is TRBD2 (6 bases). The CDR3 contains 15 residues. The germline V gene has CDR1 SGHRS and CDR2 YFSETQ. V was pared by 3 bases and J by 2 bases, with 15 bases between. The CDR3, as DNA: TGCGCCAGCAGCTCATGGGGGACTCCCCCCTACGAGCAGTACTTC. It translates to CASSSWGTPPYEQYF.

This chain links TRBV30 with TRBJ1-6, with 9 bases lining up with TRBD1. The CDR3 has 14 amino acids. Germline values: CDR1 GTSNPN, CDR2 SVGIG (reference sequence). The trim removed 4 bases at V and 7 bases at J, leaving 5 bases unmatched. The CDR3 DNA follows: TGTGCCTGGAATTCCGGACAGGGGAATTCACCCCTCCACTTT. Translation: CAWNSGQGNSPLHF. Full variable domain (outside the CDR3, taken from reference TRBV30 and TRBJ1-6): SQTIHQWPATLVQPVGSPLSLECTVEGTSNPNLYWYRQAAGRGLQLLFYSVGIGQISSEVPQNLSASRPQDRQFILSSKKLLLSDSGFYLCAWNSGQGNSPLHFGNGTRLTVT.

V usage is TRBV19 and J usage is TRBJ1-1; no reliable D call. Germline V CDR1 and CDR2: LNHDA, SQIVND (reference sequence). This CDR3 comprises 14 residues. V was clipped by 3 bases and J by 4 bases, with 12 bases between them. The CDR3 coding sequence is TGTGCCAGTAGTATGTCGGGGTTGGCCACTGAAGCTTTCTTT. This sequence encodes CASSMSGLATEAFF.

The V call is TRBV7-9, the J call TRBJ2-2; 7 nucleotides agree with TRBD2. Germline-derived CDR1 and CDR2 are SEHNR and FQNEAQ (reference sequence). CDR3 length equals 16 residues. V was clipped by 2 bases and J by 3 bases; unmatched bases: 6. The CDR3 loop is CASSLSKGRDTGELFF. CDR3 nucleotide sequence: TGTGCCAGCAGCTTATCGAAGGGGAGGGACACCGGGGAGCTGTTTTTT.

This sequence joins TRBV4-1 and TRBJ2-7; TRBD1 might be the D (6 bases). Germline V gene data show CDR1 as MGHRA and CDR2 as YSYEKL. The CDR3 is 16 residues long. CDR3 in DNA: TGCCTGTTGCCAGTGTCCCCTCACCCTAGGACAGCCGAGCAGTACTTC. It yields the protein CLLPVSPHPRTAEQYF.

The V and J genes are TRBV7-3 and TRBJ1-6; no clear D. Trimming cost V 5 bases and J 10 bases, with 12 bases left between them. Germline CDR1 reads SGHTA; CDR2 reads FQGTGA. The length of the CDR3 is 13 residues. CDR3 sequence reads: CASSPTRESPLHF. The CDR3 bases are TGTGCCAGCAGCCCAACCCGGGAGTCACCCCTCCACTTT. The full variable domain, with the rest looked up from reference TRBV7-3 and TRBJ1-6, is GAGVSQTPSNKVTEKGKYVELRCDPISGHTALYWYRQSLGQGPEFLIYFQGTGAADDSGLPNDRFFAVRPEGSVSTLKIQRTERGDSAVYLCASSPTRESPLHFGNGTRLTVT.

This chain joins TRBV10-3 and TRBJ2-3; TRBD1 agrees at 7 bases. The V gene's germline CDR1 is ENHRY and CDR2 SYGVKD. The J segment lost 2 bases and the V segment lost 9 bases, leaving 5 bases of the junction unmatched. The CDR3 is made up of 13 amino acids. The chain's CDR3 is CAMGQTDTDTQYF. The CDR3 DNA reads as TGTGCCATGGGACAGACAGACACAGATACGCAGTATTTT.

The rearrangement uses TRBV5-4 and TRBJ2-5, with a tentative D call TRBD2 (7 bases). This CDR3 has 16 amino acids. V was clipped by 4 bases and J by 5 bases, with 21 bases between them. Germline-derived CDR1 and CDR2 are SGHNT and YYREEE (reference sequence). The CDR3: CASSLPGGRWGETQYF. In DNA form, the CDR3 reads TGTGCCAGCAGCCTCCCCGGGGGGCGCTGGGGGGAGACCCAGTACTTC.

This rearrangement joins TRBV4-2 to TRBJ2-3; unclear D gene. The CDR3 runs 16 residues. Germline V gene lookup returns CDR1 LGHNA and CDR2 YNFKEQ. The ends were cut back, 0 bases at V and 6 bases at J, with 16 bases in the middle. The CDR3 region is CASSQDLGGNGDTQYF. DNA for the CDR3: TGTGCCAGCAGCCAAGATCTCGGCGGAAATGGTGATACGCAGTATTTT.

The chain combines TRBV29-1 with TRBJ2-1, with TRBD1 identical over 7 bases. V lost 5 bases to trimming and J lost 5 bases; unmatched junction nucleotides: 6. CDR3 length equals 13 residues. Germline CDR1 reads SQVTM; CDR2 reads ANQGSEA. The CDR3 sequence: CSVSGQANNEQFF. CDR3 in DNA: TGCAGCGTTTCAGGACAGGCCAACAATGAGCAGTTCTTC.

This chain links TRBV5-4 with TRBJ1-1, with 8 nucleotides matching TRBD1. V shed 4 bases, J shed 4 bases, and the junction held 6 bases outside the gene matches. The length of the CDR3 is 14 residues. The germline V gene encodes CDR1 SGHNT and CDR2 YYREEE (reference sequence). The CDR3 nucleotides read TGTGCCAGCAGCCCCGGGACAGGCCCCACTGAAGCTTTCTTT. Residues: CASSPGTGPTEAFF.

The chain recombines TRBV5-1 with TRBJ2-1; 11 positions match TRBD2. The CDR3 is 15 amino acids. V lost 4 bases to trimming and J lost 6 bases; unmatched junction nucleotides: 6. Per the germline V gene, CDR1 is SGHRS and CDR2 is YFSETQ. The CDR3 is CASSIALAGVNEQFF. DNA for the CDR3: TGCGCCAGCAGCATTGCACTAGCGGGAGTCAATGAGCAGTTCTTC.

This chain connects TRBV5-8 to TRBJ2-1, with TRBD1 identical over 7 bases. Trimming removed 5 bases from V and 7 bases from J; junction bases left unmatched: 9. The CDR3 is made up of 14 amino acids. CDR1 and CDR2 (germline): SGHTS, YDEGEE. The CDR3 DNA sequence: TGTGCCAGCAGAACCGGGACAGATTCTAATGAGCAGTTCTTC. This encodes CASRTGTDSNEQFF.

V usage is TRBV18 and J usage is TRBJ1-1; 7 bases are a match to TRBD1. Germline lookup yields CDR1 KGHSH and CDR2 LQKENI. This CDR3 spans 16 amino acids. Trimming cost V 9 bases and J 3 bases; bases outside gene matches: 16. CDR3 protein: CASSQDRAGTDTEAFF. The CDR3 region has the DNA TGTGCCAGTTCCCAGGACCGAGCTGGGACAGACACTGAAGCTTTCTTT.

V and J are TRBV6-5 and TRBJ2-7, with D possibly being TRBD1 (6 bases). CDR3 size: 12 residues. CDR1 is MNHEY, CDR2 SVGAGI, per germline. Trimming took off 6 bases at V and 6 bases at J, with 12 bases between the two ends. The CDR3 coding sequence is TGTGCCAGCAGCCGGGGACACGCCGAGCAGTACTTC. Its translation is CASSRGHAEQYF.

This clone occurred a few times. CDR3 sequence: CASRSTSSYEQYF. The CDR3 region has the DNA TGTGCCAGCAGGTCTACTAGCTCCTACGAGCAGTACTTC. J is TRBJ2-7 and V is TRBV28; TRBD2 is a possible D gene (5 bases). The CDR3 totals 13 residues. The ends were cut back, 6 bases at V and 0 bases at J, with 9 bases in the middle. Germline CDR1 reads MDHEN; CDR2 reads SYDVKM.

The chain uses TRBV18 and TRBJ2-7, with D perhaps TRBD1 (6 bases). CDR3 length: 13 residues. Between the trimmed V and J ends, which lost 2 bases and 5 bases, there was a span of 10 bases. Germline V gives CDR1 KGHSH, CDR2 LQKENI. CDR3 amino acids: CASSPIRGHEQYF. DNA of the CDR3: TGTGCCAGCTCACCAATCAGGGGTCACGAGCAGTACTTC. The full variable domain, rest sourced from reference TRBV18 and TRBJ2-7, is NAGVMQNPRHLVRRRGQEARLRCSPMKGHSHVYWYRQLPEEGLKFMVYLQKENIIDESGMPKERFSAEFPKEGPSILRIQQVVRGDSAAYFCASSPIRGHEQYFGPGTRLTVT.

The genes are TRBV6-5 and TRBJ1-2; a weak D match, TRBD1 (5 bases). Trimming stripped 10 bases from V and 3 bases from J, with 15 bases between. There are 13 residues in the CDR3. Germline V gives CDR1 MNHEY, CDR2 SVGAGI. The CDR3 sequence: CAMWTGGDYGYTF. The CDR3 DNA follows: TGTGCCATGTGGACCGGGGGGGACTATGGCTACACCTTC.